This T cell receptor beta chain was sequenced in a study of blood T cell repertoires in COVID-19. The wider study: T cells, B-cell-depleted T cells, or PBMCs provided the cDNA or gDNA that served as material.

Methods used by the authors: Amplified reference gene primers provided the basis for estimating nucleated cell counts. Assay used: immunoSEQ multiplex PCR; TCRdb lists only in-frame clones, some missing. The DNA gave D and trimming, while V, J and clone size come from that table. The table shows around 300,000 clones, with around 85% occurring only once. The CDR3 is made up of 17 amino acids. The V gene end was trimmed by 1 base and the J gene end by 4 bases; junction bases not matched to a gene: 7. Germline V gives CDR1 SGHDT, CDR2 YYEEEE. The chain links TRBV5-6 to TRBJ2-7; 14 bases line up with TRBD2. What was sequenced was peripheral blood. The receptor was isolated from an older woman with acute or convalescent COVID-19. The CDR3 loop is CASSLIPGTSGGYEQYF. In nucleotides, the CDR3 is TGTGCCAGCAGCTTGATCCCCGGGACTAGCGGGGGATACGAGCAGTACTTC.